One TCR beta chain is described in this entry. Its antigen has not been determined. No base-level quality is on record; no much larger clone is a single base apart. This sample is part of a study of control samples from healthy donors and cancer patients (dated by TCRdb to about 2020). The germline V gene (reference sequence) gives CDR1 as LNHDA and CDR2 as SQIVND. Its CDR3 holds 16 amino acids, cysteine through phenylalanine. The read is trimmed to its CDR3 DNA, 48 bases read in frame from base 1. Deletion took 3 bases off V and 0 bases off J, with a span of 14 bases between the germline ends. The library was made by the immunoSEQ multiplex PCR assay. Sourced from immuneACCESS, this table was stored by TCRdb with only in-frame sequences that have V and J called. A share of the clones is absent; for the studies checked, an unresolved V gene accounts for under half, and the remainder has no known explanation. The sample has approximately 160,000 clones on record, over 85% of them singletons. Of the sample, 4.1% falls within the top ten clones.

The clonotype was recovered from an older woman in good health. The specimen sequenced was blood. Recombination joined TRBV19 with TRBJ1-1; matching of 5 bases hints at TRBD1 as the D gene. CDR3 loop: CASSIRRKGMNTEAFF. The nucleotide sequence is given as TGTGCCAGTAGTATTAGGCGTAAGGGGATGAACACTGAAGCTTTCTTT. The entire variable domain, with the stretches around the CDR3 drawn from the reference TRBV19 and TRBJ1-1 proteins, is DGGITQSPKYLFRKEGQNVTLSCEQNLNHDAMYWYRQDPGQGLRLIYYSQIVNDFQKGDIAEGYSVSREKKESFPLTVTSAQKNPTAFYLCASSIRRKGMNTEAFFGQGTRLTVV.